The clone carrying this T cell receptor beta chain was recorded a few times. The data derive from a study of T-cell reconstitution after alpha-beta-depleted transplantation in children. A TCRbeta library incorporating unique molecular identifiers was prepared. TCRdb analysed the PCR reads with MiXCR anew, one entry per CDR3 protein. The data show a few hundred thousand distinct CDR3 sequences, 27% seen once. Germline V gene sequence: CDR1 DFQATT, CDR2 SNEGSKA (reference sequence). The V end lost 0 bases, the J end lost 5 bases, and 10 bases lay between the germline ends. This CDR3 has 13 amino acids. The sequence came from a boy under two years old with Wiskott-Aldrich syndrome, due to receive a stem cell transplant. The V and J genes are TRBV20-1 and TRBJ1-2; D unresolved. Source: PBMCs, taken before TCRalphabeta/CD19-depleted stem cell transplant. In DNA, the CDR3 is TGCAGTGCTAGAGATTCAGGAGCTTATGGCTACACCTTC. Protein: CSARDSGAYGYTF.